A single sample gave rise to the 21 T cell receptor beta chains below, sequenced in a study of cytomegalovirus exposure and HLA in healthy donors. Primers included in the PCR were 60 Vbeta and 13 Jbeta primers. Assay: immunoSEQ multiplex PCR; the TCRdb copy retains only in-frame clones and omits some. Among around 150,000 clones, 80% were seen once, and the ten largest hold roughly 14%. The sample consisted of PBMCs. Receptor source: a woman between 35 and 50 years old in good health and CMV-seronegative.

This clone appeared a single time. This chain uses TRBV7-2 with TRBJ1-6; 7 positions agree with TRBD1. V shed 5 bases and J 6 bases; nucleotides not matched to a gene: 16. CDR1 and CDR2 from the germline V gene are SGHTA and FQGNSA. The CDR3 spans 18 residues. The CDR3 nucleotides read TGTGCCAGCAGCCGGACCGGGACAGCAGAACCGGTTAATTCACCCCTCCACTTT. Translating gives CASSRTGTAEPVNSPLHF.

To note about this clone: At one of its ends the junction is not consistent with the germline gene, which may arise from a read error. The chain links TRBV7-9 to TRBJ2-7, with 7 bases aligning to TRBD1. There are 15 residues in the CDR3. Germline CDR1 SEHNR, CDR2 FQNEAQ (reference sequence). The chain's CDR3 is CSSSLNRDSSYEQYF. CDR3 coding DNA: TGTTCCAGCAGCTTAAACCGGGACAGCTCCTACGAGCAGTACTTC.

The chain links TRBV7-8 to TRBJ1-1; unclear D gene. There are 13 residues in the CDR3. V lost 3 bases to trimming and J lost 4 bases, with 9 bases between them. CDR1 and CDR2 (germline): SGHVS, FQNEAQ. The CDR3 region has the DNA TGTGCCAGCAGCTTCCAGGTTGGCACTGAAGCTTTCTTT. Its protein product is CASSFQVGTEAFF.

The chain carries TRBV4-3 and TRBJ2-3, with 9 bases fitting TRBD2. The V segment lost 0 bases and the J segment 8 bases; nucleotides outside the gene matches: 9. The CDR3 is 16 amino acids. Germline V gene data show CDR1 as LGHNA and CDR2 as YSLEER. CDR3 region: CASSQDPGGRAGTQYF. In nucleotides, the CDR3 is TGCGCCAGCAGCCAAGATCCCGGCGGGAGGGCGGGTACGCAGTATTTT.

The rearrangement uses TRBV9 and TRBJ2-1; D is undetermined. Trimming took off 0 bases at V and 0 bases at J, with 13 bases between the two ends. Germline V lookup: CDR1 SGDLS, CDR2 YYNGEE. This CDR3 is built from 17 residues. CDR3 in amino acids: CASSVDERLGSYNEQFF. For the CDR3, the DNA is TGTGCCAGCAGCGTAGACGAGCGACTCGGCTCCTACAATGAGCAGTTCTTC.

A note on this clone: The same CDR3 can be traced to other DNA sequences in this sample. V and J are TRBV9 and TRBJ1-1, with a weak D call TRBD1 (5 bases). Germline values: CDR1 SGDLS, CDR2 YYNGEE. The CDR3 extends over 13 amino acids. Trimming cost V 3 bases and J 3 bases, with 9 bases left between them. Here the CDR3 reads CASSGGGDTEAFF. The DNA for the CDR3 is TGTGCCAGCAGCGGTGGGGGGGACACTGAAGCTTTCTTT.

The V and J genes are TRBV4-3 and TRBJ2-7, with D perhaps TRBD2 (5 bases). The V end was cut by 2 bases, the J end by 3 bases, with 14 bases between. Germline V gives CDR1 LGHNA, CDR2 YSLEER. This CDR3 comprises 15 residues. CDR3 in DNA: TGCGCCAGCAGCCAACGTCGGGAAGGGCTCTACGAGCAGTACTTC. This codes for CASSQRREGLYEQYF.

In this sample, this clone turned up a few times. The gene calls are TRBV28 and TRBJ1-2, with 8 bases that match TRBD1. V dropped 4 bases and J dropped 5; count of bases not matched to a gene: 9. The CDR3 runs 15 residues. Germline CDR1 reads MDHEN; CDR2 reads SYDVKM. This CDR3 reads CASSSGQGEVYGYTF. In DNA, the CDR3 is TGTGCCAGCAGTTCAGGACAGGGTGAGGTTTATGGCTACACCTTC.

In nucleotides, the CDR3 is TGTGCCTGGAGTAAGCGGACAGAGTCCTACGAGCAGTACTTC. Translating it yields CAWSKRTESYEQYF. V is TRBV30 and J is TRBJ2-7; D may be TRBD1 (6 bases). There are 14 residues in the CDR3. The ends were cut back, 2 bases at V and 1 base at J, with 12 bases in the middle. Per the germline V gene, CDR1 is GTSNPN and CDR2 is SVGIG (reference sequence).

The gene calls are TRBV7-2 and TRBJ2-2, with a possible D match to TRBD1 (5 bases). V lost 5 bases, J lost 0 bases, and 10 bases lay in between. Germline V gene sequence: CDR1 SGHTA, CDR2 FQGNSA. The CDR3 sequence is 15 residues long. In nucleotides, the CDR3 is TGTGCCAGCAGCAAGACAGTCGCGAACACCGGGGAGCTGTTTTTT. This sequence encodes CASSKTVANTGELFF.

This rearrangement joins TRBV5-1 to TRBJ1-6; D remains unclear. The CDR3 extends over 16 amino acids. Per the germline V gene, CDR1 is SGHRS and CDR2 is YFSETQ. Trimming cost V 1 base and J 7 bases, with 15 bases left between them. The CDR3 loop reads CASSLRAGRENSPLHF. The CDR3 DNA reads as TGCGCCAGCAGCTTGAGGGCGGGAAGGGAAAATTCACCCCTCCACTTT.

This clone showed up just a few times. V is TRBV6-4 and J is TRBJ2-6, with 9 bases matching TRBD2. The CDR3 is 18 amino acids. CDR1 is MRHNA, CDR2 SNTAGT, per germline. Unmatched junction bases numbered 5, after V lost 0 bases and J lost 2 bases. Here the CDR3 reads CASSDSGGGATGANVLTF. The CDR3 DNA follows: TGTGCCAGCAGTGACTCGGGCGGGGGGGCAACTGGGGCCAACGTCCTGACTTTC.

This clone has a handful of counts. This chain links TRBV9 with TRBJ1-2, with 7 bases lining up with TRBD1. V lost 3 bases and J lost 5; bases outside the gene matches: 7. The CDR3 consists of 14 residues. Germline values: CDR1 SGDLS, CDR2 YYNGEE. CDR3 sequence: CASSGQGFFYGYTF. The CDR3 DNA reads as TGTGCCAGCAGCGGACAGGGTTTTTTTTATGGCTACACCTTC.

The chain links TRBV5-4 to TRBJ1-1, with 7 positions matching TRBD1. With V trimmed by 4 bases and J by 7 bases, 10 bases remained unmatched. CDR1 SGHNT and CDR2 YYREEE come from the germline V gene (reference sequence). CDR3 size: 14 residues. The CDR3 region is CASSGARGRVEAFF. The CDR3 DNA follows: TGTGCCAGCAGCGGGGCGAGGGGGCGGGTTGAAGCTTTCTTT.

This sequence joins TRBV12-5 and TRBJ1-5, with a tentative D call TRBD1 (6 bases). The germline V gene encodes CDR1 LGHNT and CDR2 FRNRAP. The CDR3 is 14 residues long. V shed 6 bases and J shed 5 bases, with 14 bases lying between them. This CDR3 reads CASGIGTIDQPQHF. In DNA form, the CDR3 reads TGTGCTAGTGGCATCGGGACAATTGATCAGCCCCAGCATTTT.

The chain couples TRBV9 to TRBJ2-1, with a tentative D call TRBD2 (5 bases). Trimming removed 0 bases from V and 4 bases from J, with 11 bases in between. The CDR3 extends over 15 amino acids. Germline loops: CDR1 SGDLS, CDR2 YYNGEE. The chain's CDR3 is CASSVVASLYNEQFF. The CDR3, as DNA: TGTGCCAGCAGCGTAGTGGCTAGCCTATACAATGAGCAGTTCTTC.

This chain links TRBV6-5 with TRBJ1-1; D is possibly TRBD1 (6 bases). This CDR3 has 11 residues. Germline loops: CDR1 MNHEY, CDR2 SVGAGI. The V end was cut by 4 bases, the J end by 8 bases, with 8 bases between. CDR3 region: CASSFDREAFF. For the CDR3, the DNA is TGTGCCAGCAGTTTCGACAGGGAAGCTTTCTTT.

The chain links TRBV2 to TRBJ2-7; D remains ambiguous. The CDR3 length is 12 residues. Germline V CDR1 and CDR2: SNHLY, FYNNEI. Trimming pared 4 bases from V and 4 bases from J, leaving 8 bases between. DNA for the CDR3: TGTGCCAGCAGTGCCCGGTTATACGAGCAGTACTTC. Amino acids: CASSARLYEQYF.

As for this clone: This same CDR3 is encoded by further DNA sequences in the sample. The rearrangement uses TRBV4-2 and TRBJ2-1, with TRBD2 matching over 11 bases. From germline, CDR1 is LGHNA and CDR2 YNFKEQ. CDR3 size: 16 residues. V lost 0 bases, J lost 4 bases, and 2 bases stayed unmatched. The CDR3 nucleotides are TGTGCCAGCAGCCAAGACGGGACTAGCGGATACAATGAGCAGTTCTTC. It codes for CASSQDGTSGYNEQFF.

This clone was found a few times. V and J are TRBV7-2 and TRBJ2-7; the D gene is possibly TRBD1 (5 bases). This CDR3 is 12 amino acids long. CDR1 is SGHTA and CDR2 is FQGNSA in the germline V gene. V was cut by 1 base and J by 7 bases, with 8 bases left in between. The CDR3 region is CASSLERQEQYF. CDR3 sequence (DNA): TGTGCCAGCAGCTTAGAGAGACAGGAGCAGTACTTC.

V gene TRBV7-2 combines with J gene TRBJ2-7; 7 nucleotides line up with TRBD1. The germline gives CDR1 SGHTA, CDR2 FQGNSA. This CDR3 contains 15 residues. The V gene end was trimmed by 2 bases and the J gene end by 0 bases; junction bases not matched to a gene: 4. The CDR3 region has the DNA TGTGCCAGCAGCTTAACTGACAGGGACTCCTACGAGCAGTACTTC. This sequence encodes CASSLTDRDSYEQYF.